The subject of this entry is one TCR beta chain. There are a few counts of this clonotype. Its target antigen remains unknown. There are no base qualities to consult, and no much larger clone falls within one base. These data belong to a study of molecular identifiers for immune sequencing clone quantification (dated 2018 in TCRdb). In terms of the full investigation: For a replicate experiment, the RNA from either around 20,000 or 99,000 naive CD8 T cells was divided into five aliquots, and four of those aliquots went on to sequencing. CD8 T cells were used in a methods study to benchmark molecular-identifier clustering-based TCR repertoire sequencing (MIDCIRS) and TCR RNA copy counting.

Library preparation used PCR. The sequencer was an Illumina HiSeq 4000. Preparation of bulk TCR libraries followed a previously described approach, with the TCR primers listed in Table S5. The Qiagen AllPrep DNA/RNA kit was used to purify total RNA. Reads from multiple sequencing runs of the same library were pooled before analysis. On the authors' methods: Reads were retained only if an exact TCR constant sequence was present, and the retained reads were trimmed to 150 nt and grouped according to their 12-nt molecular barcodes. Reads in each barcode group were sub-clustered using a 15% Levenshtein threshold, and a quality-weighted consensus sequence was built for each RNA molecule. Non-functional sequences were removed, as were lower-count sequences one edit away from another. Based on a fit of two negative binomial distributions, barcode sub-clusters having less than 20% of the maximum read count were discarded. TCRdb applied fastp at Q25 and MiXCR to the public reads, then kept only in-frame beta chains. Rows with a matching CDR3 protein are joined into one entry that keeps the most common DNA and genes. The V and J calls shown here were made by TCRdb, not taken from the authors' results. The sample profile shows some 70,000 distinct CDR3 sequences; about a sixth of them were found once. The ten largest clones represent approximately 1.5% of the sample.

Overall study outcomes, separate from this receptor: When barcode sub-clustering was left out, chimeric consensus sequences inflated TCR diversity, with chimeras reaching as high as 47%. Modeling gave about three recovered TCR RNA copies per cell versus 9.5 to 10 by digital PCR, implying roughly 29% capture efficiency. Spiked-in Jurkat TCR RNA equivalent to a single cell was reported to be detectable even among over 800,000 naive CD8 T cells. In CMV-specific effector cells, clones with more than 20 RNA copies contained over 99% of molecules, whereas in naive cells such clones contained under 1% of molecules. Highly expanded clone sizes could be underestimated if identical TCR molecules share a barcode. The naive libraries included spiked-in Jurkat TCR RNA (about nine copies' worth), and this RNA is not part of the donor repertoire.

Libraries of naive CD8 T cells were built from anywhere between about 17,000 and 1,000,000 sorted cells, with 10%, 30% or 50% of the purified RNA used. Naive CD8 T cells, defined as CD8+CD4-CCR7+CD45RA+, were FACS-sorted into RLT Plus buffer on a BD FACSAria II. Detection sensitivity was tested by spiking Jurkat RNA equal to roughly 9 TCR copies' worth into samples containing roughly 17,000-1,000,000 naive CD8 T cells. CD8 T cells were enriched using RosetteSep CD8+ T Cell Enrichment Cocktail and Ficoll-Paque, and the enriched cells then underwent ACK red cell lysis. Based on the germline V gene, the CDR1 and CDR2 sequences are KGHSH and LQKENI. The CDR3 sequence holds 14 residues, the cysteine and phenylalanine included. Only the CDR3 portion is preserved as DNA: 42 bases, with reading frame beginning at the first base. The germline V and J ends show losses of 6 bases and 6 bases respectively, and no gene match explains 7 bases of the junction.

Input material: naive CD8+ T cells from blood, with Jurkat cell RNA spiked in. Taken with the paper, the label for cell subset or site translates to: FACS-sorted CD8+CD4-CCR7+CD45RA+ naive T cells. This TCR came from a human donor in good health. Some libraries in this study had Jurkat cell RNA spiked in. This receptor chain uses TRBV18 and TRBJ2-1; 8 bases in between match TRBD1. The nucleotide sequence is TGTGCCAGCTCCCGAGGGACAGGCGGCAATGAGCAGTTCTTC. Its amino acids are CASSRGTGGNEQFF.